One and the same sample provided the 17 T cell receptor beta chains below, sequenced in a study of blood T cell repertoires in COVID-19. Assay used: immunoSEQ multiplex PCR; TCRdb lists only in-frame clones, some missing. The sample has about 90,000 clones, about 80% seen once. Sequenced: peripheral blood. The receptors come from a woman in her sixties or seventies with acute or convalescent COVID-19.

This rearrangement joins TRBV3-1 (or the pseudogene TRBV3-2) to TRBJ1-1; D uncertain. Germline V gene lookup returns CDR1 LGHDT and CDR2 YNNKEL (reference sequence). Trimming removed 1 base from V and 5 bases from J, with 8 bases in between. The CDR3 spans 13 residues. This CDR3 reads CASSQGQATEAFF. The CDR3 nucleotides read TGTGCCAGCAGCCAAGGGCAGGCGACTGAAGCTTTCTTT.

The chain couples TRBV19 to TRBJ1-4; D is perhaps TRBD1 (6 bases). Germline CDR1 LNHDA, CDR2 SQIVND (reference sequence). The CDR3 contains 18 residues. V shed 5 bases and J shed 3 bases, with 22 bases lying between them. As DNA, the CDR3 is TGTGCCAGTAGTGATAGGACAGTGTCTTTGGGATCTAATGAAAAACTGTTTTTT. Protein sequence: CASSDRTVSLGSNEKLFF.

The chain links TRBV5-5 to TRBJ1-1; 9 nucleotides align to TRBD1. The CDR3 contains 14 residues. The trim removed 4 bases at V and 10 bases at J, leaving 11 bases unmatched. Per germline, CDR1 SGHKS and CDR2 YYEKEE (reference sequence). CDR3 sequence reads: CASSPEQGARRAFF. The CDR3, as DNA: TGTGCCAGCAGCCCAGAACAGGGGGCAAGGAGAGCTTTCTTT.

This chain links TRBV27 with TRBJ2-1, with 9 positions matching TRBD1. Germline loops: CDR1 MNHEY, CDR2 SMNVEV (reference sequence). V was pared by 0 bases and J by 6 bases, with 9 bases of the junction left unmatched. The CDR3 has 17 amino acids. The CDR3 bases are TGTGCCAGCAGTTTATCGATGGGACAGGGACGAGGCAATGAGCAGTTCTTC. This encodes CASSLSMGQGRGNEQFF.

The chain uses TRBV18 and TRBJ2-1, with D perhaps matching TRBD1 (5 bases). There are 14 residues in the CDR3. The V end lost 3 bases, the J end lost 3 bases, and 9 bases lay between the germline ends. Germline CDR1 reads KGHSH; CDR2 reads LQKENI. The CDR3 loop is CASSPETDYNEQFF. The CDR3 DNA reads as TGTGCCAGCTCACCGGAGACAGACTACAATGAGCAGTTCTTC.

The chain has TRBV6-5 and TRBJ2-7, with unresolved D. This CDR3 region has 12 residues. Between the trimmed V and J ends, which lost 5 bases and 3 bases, there was a span of 8 bases. Germline CDR1 reads MNHEY; CDR2 reads SVGAGI. CDR3 region: CASSLDRYEQYF. In nucleotides, the CDR3 is TGTGCCAGCAGTCTAGACCGCTACGAGCAGTACTTC.

This clone showed up just once. V usage is TRBV5-4 and J usage is TRBJ1-2; D gene ambiguous. With 2 bases removed from V and 2 bases from J, the gap between germline ends came to 10 bases. Germline loops: CDR1 SGHNT, CDR2 YYREEE (reference sequence). CDR3 size: 14 residues. The CDR3 bases are TGTGCCAGCAGCTTAGAGGGCGCGAACTATGGCTACACCTTC. It yields the protein CASSLEGANYGYTF.

The J gene is TRBJ1-5, the V gene TRBV27; 9 nucleotides align to TRBD1. The germline V gene has CDR1 MNHEY and CDR2 SMNVEV (reference sequence). After removal of 6 bases from V and 1 base from J, the junction contained 4 bases not matched to a gene. This CDR3 is built from 15 residues. CDR3 in DNA: TGTGCCAGCAGCCCGGACAGGGGCAGCAATCAGCCCCAGCATTTT. Protein sequence: CASSPDRGSNQPQHF.

The V call is TRBV2, the J call TRBJ1-2; TRBD1 might be the D (5 bases). The CDR3 is 13 amino acids. V gave up 9 bases and J gave up 8 bases, with 19 bases separating them. CDR1 is SNHLY, CDR2 FYNNEI, per germline. CDR3 nucleotides: TGTGCCAGTACCGTACAGGCGGCTATCGGCTACACCTTC. It specifies CASTVQAAIGYTF.

V usage is TRBV27 and J usage is TRBJ2-1; 9 bases line up with TRBD2. Germline V gives CDR1 MNHEY, CDR2 SMNVEV (reference sequence). This CDR3 comprises 17 residues. Trimming removed 2 bases from V and 5 bases from J; junction bases left unmatched: 10. CDR3 in amino acids: CASSLPLLAGSHNEQFF. CDR3 DNA sequence: TGTGCCAGCAGTTTACCTCTACTAGCGGGTAGCCACAATGAGCAGTTCTTC.

This chain links TRBV11-1 with TRBJ2-5, with 7 positions matching TRBD1. The CDR3 length is 15 residues. V lost 2 bases to trimming and J lost 0 bases; unmatched junction nucleotides: 3. Germline V gives CDR1 SGHAT, CDR2 FQDESV (reference sequence). The CDR3 loop is CASSLSTGDQETQYF. In DNA form, the CDR3 reads TGTGCCAGCAGCTTAAGCACAGGGGACCAAGAGACCCAGTACTTC.

This chain uses TRBV18 with TRBJ1-1; TRBD1 might be the D (6 bases). This CDR3 is 14 amino acids long. CDR1 is KGHSH and CDR2 is LQKENI in the germline V gene. Between the trimmed V and J ends, which lost 4 bases and 5 bases, there was a span of 14 bases. CDR3 in amino acids: CASSLGGGWTEAFF. As DNA, the CDR3 is TGTGCCAGCTCACTAGGGGGGGGTTGGACTGAAGCTTTCTTT.

The chain is built from TRBV7-2 and TRBJ2-7, with 8 positions matching TRBD2. V dropped 2 bases and J dropped 4; count of bases not matched to a gene: 7. Germline V CDR1 and CDR2: SGHTA, FQGNSA. This CDR3 spans 15 amino acids. For the CDR3, the DNA is TGTGCCAGCAGCTTAAGGACGGGAGGGGAATACGAGCAGTACTTC. This codes for CASSLRTGGEYEQYF.

V gene TRBV19 combines with J gene TRBJ1-4, with TRBD1 matching 7 bases. The V gene end was trimmed by 3 bases and the J gene end by 0 bases; junction bases not matched to a gene: 10. Germline CDR1 reads LNHDA; CDR2 reads SQIVND (reference sequence). The CDR3 contains 18 residues. The CDR3 spells CASSINPGGSATNEKLFF. The DNA for the CDR3 is TGTGCCAGTAGTATCAATCCAGGGGGGTCGGCAACTAATGAAAAACTGTTTTTT.

This chain links TRBV2 with TRBJ1-1, with D unresolved. Per germline, CDR1 SNHLY and CDR2 FYNNEI. The length of the CDR3 is 13 residues. V was clipped by 8 bases and J by 0 bases, with 10 bases between them. CDR3 amino acids: CASRRDLNTEAFF. The CDR3 DNA follows: TGTGCCAGCCGGAGAGATCTGAACACTGAAGCTTTCTTT.

The chain employs TRBV10-3 and TRBJ2-5; 8 nucleotides align to TRBD1. Germline CDR1 ENHRY, CDR2 SYGVKD. Unmatched junction bases numbered 2, after V lost 10 bases and J lost 4 bases. CDR3 length: 11 amino acids. This chain's CDR3 is CATGQGETQYF. Written as DNA, the CDR3 is TGTGCCACCGGACAGGGAGAGACCCAGTACTTC.

This chain connects TRBV28 to TRBJ1-4; D is uncertain. V gave up 5 bases and J gave up 4 bases, with 14 bases separating them. Per germline, CDR1 MDHEN and CDR2 SYDVKM. The CDR3 extends over 15 amino acids. The DNA for the CDR3 is TGTGCCAGCAGTCCCCCCGGGTCCCTTAATGAAAAACTGTTTTTT. This codes for CASSPPGSLNEKLFF.